This T cell receptor beta chain was sequenced during a study of beta chain features in type 1 diabetes. Overall study context: Across every sample, 107,917,701 sorted cells were examined in total. Study observations and caveats: Patients with Type 1 diabetes showed moderately but significantly shorter TCRB CDR3s in all four CD4+ subsets. Individuals with type 1 diabetes displayed fewer insertions and more deletions at VDJ junctions.

The authors reverse transcribed all of the isolated RNA, so sequencing captured expressed TCRB transcripts. Sequenced by immunoSEQ multiplex PCR; TCRdb stores in-frame clones only, minus some. The sample yields about 130,000 clones, 9.2% seen once. Of note for this clone: Its antigen is undetermined.

The CDR3 is made up of 11 amino acids. The germline V gene encodes CDR1 SGHRS and CDR2 YFSETQ. V lost 4 bases and J 2 bases, leaving 3 bases between the germline ends. This clonotype was obtained from a man between 18 and 35 years old in good health. The chain recombines TRBV5-1 with TRBJ2-5, with unresolved D. The source material was central memory CD4+ T cells from blood. CDR3 in amino acids: CASSLQETQYF. CDR3 bases: TGCGCCAGCAGCCTTCAAGAGACCCAGTACTTC.